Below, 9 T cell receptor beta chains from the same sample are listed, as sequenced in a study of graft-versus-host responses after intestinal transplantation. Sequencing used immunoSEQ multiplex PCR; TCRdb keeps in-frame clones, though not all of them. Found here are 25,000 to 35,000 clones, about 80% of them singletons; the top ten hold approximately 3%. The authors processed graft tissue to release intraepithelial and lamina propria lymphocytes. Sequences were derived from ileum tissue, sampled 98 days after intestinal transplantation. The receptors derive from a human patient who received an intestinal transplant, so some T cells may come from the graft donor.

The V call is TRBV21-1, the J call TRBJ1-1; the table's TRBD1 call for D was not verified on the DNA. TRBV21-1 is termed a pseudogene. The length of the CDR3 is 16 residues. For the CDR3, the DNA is TGTGCCAGCAGCTTACAGGGGGCGACTGGGGACACTGAAGCTTTCTTT. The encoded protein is CASSLQGATGDTEAFF.

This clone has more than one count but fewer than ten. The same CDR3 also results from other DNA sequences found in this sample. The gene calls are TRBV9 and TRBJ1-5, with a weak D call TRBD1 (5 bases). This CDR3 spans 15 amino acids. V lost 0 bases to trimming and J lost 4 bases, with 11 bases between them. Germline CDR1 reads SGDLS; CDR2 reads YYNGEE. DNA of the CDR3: TGTGCCAGCAGCGTAGATGGCGGGGCTAATCAGCCCCAGCATTTT. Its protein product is CASSVDGGANQPQHF.

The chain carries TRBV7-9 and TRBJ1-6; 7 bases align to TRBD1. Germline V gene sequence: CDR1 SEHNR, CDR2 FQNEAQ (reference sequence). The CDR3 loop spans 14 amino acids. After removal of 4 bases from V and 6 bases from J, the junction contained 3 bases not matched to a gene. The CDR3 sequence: CASSSDRINSPLHF. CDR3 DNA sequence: TGTGCCAGCAGCTCGGACAGGATTAATTCACCCCTCCACTTT.

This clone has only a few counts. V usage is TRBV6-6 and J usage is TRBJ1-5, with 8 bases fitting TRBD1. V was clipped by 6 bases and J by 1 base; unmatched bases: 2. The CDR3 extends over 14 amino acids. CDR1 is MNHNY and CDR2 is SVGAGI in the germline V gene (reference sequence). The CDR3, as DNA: TGTGCCAGCAGGACAGGGGCGAGCAATCAGCCCCAGCATTTT. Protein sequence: CASRTGASNQPQHF.

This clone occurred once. The CDR3 DNA reads as TGTGCCAGCAGCCAGGGTATCGCCCTCACAGATACGCAGTATTTT. Its translation: CASSQGIALTDTQYF. The rearrangement joins TRBV27 to TRBJ2-3; tentatively, D is TRBD1 (5 bases). Germline loops: CDR1 MNHEY, CDR2 SMNVEV (reference sequence). Trimming left V 6 bases short and J 2 bases short, with 15 bases between. The CDR3 totals 15 residues.

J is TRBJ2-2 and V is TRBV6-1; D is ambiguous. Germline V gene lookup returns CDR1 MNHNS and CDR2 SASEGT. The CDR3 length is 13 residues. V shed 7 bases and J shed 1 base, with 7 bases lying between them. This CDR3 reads CASKGLNTGELFF. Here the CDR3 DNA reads TGTGCCAGCAAGGGATTGAACACCGGGGAGCTGTTTTTT.

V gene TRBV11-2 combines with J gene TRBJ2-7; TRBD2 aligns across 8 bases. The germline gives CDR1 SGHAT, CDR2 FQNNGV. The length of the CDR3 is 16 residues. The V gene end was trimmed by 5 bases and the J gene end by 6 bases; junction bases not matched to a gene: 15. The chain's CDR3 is CASSNILPQLAGEQYF. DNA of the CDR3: TGTGCCAGCAGCAATATACTCCCGCAGCTAGCGGGCGAGCAGTACTTC.

The CDR3 loop is CASSLATGRNTEAFF. In nucleotides, the CDR3 is TGCGCCAGCAGCTTGGCCACAGGTAGGAACACTGAAGCTTTCTTT. This chain connects TRBV5-1 to TRBJ1-1, with D possibly TRBD1 on 5 matching bases. The CDR3 has 15 amino acids. CDR1 and CDR2 (germline): SGHRS, YFSETQ. Trimming removed 0 bases from V and 1 base from J, with 10 bases in between.

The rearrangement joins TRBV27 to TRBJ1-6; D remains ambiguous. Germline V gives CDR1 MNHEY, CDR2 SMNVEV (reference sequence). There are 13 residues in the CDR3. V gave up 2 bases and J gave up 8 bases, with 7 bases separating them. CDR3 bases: TGTGCCAGCAGTTTAGCGCCCTATTCACCCCTCCACTTT. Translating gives CASSLAPYSPLHF.